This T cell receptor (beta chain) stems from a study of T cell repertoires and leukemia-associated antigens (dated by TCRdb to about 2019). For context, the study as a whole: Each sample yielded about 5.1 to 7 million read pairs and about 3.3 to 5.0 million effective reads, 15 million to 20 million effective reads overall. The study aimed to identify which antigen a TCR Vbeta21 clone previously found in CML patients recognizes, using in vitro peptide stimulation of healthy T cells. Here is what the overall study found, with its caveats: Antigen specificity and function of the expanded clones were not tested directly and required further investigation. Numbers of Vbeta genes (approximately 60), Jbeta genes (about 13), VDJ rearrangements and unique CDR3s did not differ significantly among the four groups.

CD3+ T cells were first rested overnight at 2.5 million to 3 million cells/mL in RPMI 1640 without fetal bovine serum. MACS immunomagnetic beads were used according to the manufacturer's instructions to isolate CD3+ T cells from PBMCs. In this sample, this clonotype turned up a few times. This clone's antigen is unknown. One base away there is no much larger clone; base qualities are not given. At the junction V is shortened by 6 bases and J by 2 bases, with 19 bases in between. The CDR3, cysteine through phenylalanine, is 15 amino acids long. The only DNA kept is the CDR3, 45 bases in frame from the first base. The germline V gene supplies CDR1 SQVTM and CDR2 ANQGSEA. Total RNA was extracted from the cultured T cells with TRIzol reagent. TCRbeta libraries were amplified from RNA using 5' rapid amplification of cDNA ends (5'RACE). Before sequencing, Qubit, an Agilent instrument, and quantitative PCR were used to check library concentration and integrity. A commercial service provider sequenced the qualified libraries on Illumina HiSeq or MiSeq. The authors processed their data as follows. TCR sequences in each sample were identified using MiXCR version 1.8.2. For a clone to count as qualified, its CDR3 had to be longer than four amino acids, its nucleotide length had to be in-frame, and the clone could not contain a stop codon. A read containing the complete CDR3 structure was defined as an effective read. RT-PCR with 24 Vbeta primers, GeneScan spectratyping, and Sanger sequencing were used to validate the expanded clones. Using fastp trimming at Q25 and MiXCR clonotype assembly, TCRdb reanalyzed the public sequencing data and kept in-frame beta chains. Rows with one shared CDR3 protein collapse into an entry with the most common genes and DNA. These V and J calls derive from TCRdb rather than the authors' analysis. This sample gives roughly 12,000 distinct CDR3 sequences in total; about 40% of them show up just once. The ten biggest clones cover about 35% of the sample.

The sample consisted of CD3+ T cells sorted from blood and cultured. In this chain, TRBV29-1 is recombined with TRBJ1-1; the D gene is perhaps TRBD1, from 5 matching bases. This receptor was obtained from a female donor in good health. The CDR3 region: CSVNSGGRGNTEAFF. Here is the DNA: TGCAGCGTGAATAGTGGGGGTCGGGGCAACACTGAAGCTTTCTTT. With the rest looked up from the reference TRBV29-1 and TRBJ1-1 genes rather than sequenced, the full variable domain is SAVISQKPSRDICQRGTSLTIQCQVDSQVTMMFWYRQQPGQSLTLIATANQGSEATYESGFVIDKFPISRPNLTFSTLTVSNMSPEDSSIYLCSVNSGGRGNTEAFFGQGTRLTVV.